This T cell receptor (beta chain) was observed in a study of T cells in Graves' hyperthyroidism and ophthalmopathy (dated by TCRdb to 2018 to 2020). About the study as a whole: Peripheral blood was collected at initial diagnosis, before any treatment. TCR V-J signatures able to tell the groups apart were searched for in a discovery cohort of 90 to 100 patients, of whom 43 had Graves' ophthalmopathy and 57 had stable Graves' hyperthyroidism. Prospective prediction of ophthalmopathy was tested in an independent validation cohort consisting of roughly 20 hyperthyroidism patients and about 17 patients who later progressed to ophthalmopathy. The 100 or so discovery patients were randomly split 7:3 into training and test sets. In about six Graves' hyperthyroidism patients, the study also compared T-cell repertoires from thyroid tissue with T-cell repertoires from blood. After sampling, hyperthyroidism patients received methimazole starting at 30 mg daily, and ophthalmopathy patients received high-dose intravenous methylprednisolone. TCR Vbeta CDR3 sequencing of 130 to 150 peripheral blood samples (43 ophthalmopathy, roughly 72 hyperthyroidism and approximately 17 progressor patients) is reported in the paper. General findings and caveats noted by the study authors: In cross-validation, a model built on a 13 V-J signature told ophthalmopathy apart from stable hyperthyroidism with just under 90% sensitivity and roughly 83% specificity, and in testing the same model reached 80%/75%. Sample size was not statistically predetermined, and blinding of investigators to group allocation was not performed. Most expanded thyroid clonotypes (frequency above 0.001) were also found in blood, which suggests that blood repertoires may mirror thyroid immune responses. In validation, progression to ophthalmopathy was predicted by the model with 55% to 71% sensitivity and roughly 76% specificity, a median of around 6.5 months before onset.

Looking up the germline V gene yields CDR1 WSHSY and CDR2 SAAADI. The cysteine opens and the phenylalanine closes a CDR3 of 14 amino acids. Here the CDR3 DNA is all that survives: 42 bases in frame from base 1. V is clipped by 1 base and J by 8 bases, and the sequence between their germline boundaries is 14 bases long. This clonotype was recorded at least ten times. Its antigen remains undetermined. Base-call qualities are not available, and no considerably larger clone is one nucleotide away. Amplification of TCR beta CDR3 regions was carried out from RNA transcripts. A first-round RT-PCR of the TCR CDR3 used the HTBI primer set with the Qiagen OneStep RT-PCR kit. A second multiplex PCR round built the libraries, followed by size selection and purification. Libraries were sequenced paired-end with 100 bp reads on an Illumina HiSeq2000. In the original analysis: Raw data were processed with SOAPnuke, discarding reads with adapters, uncalled bases, mean Phred below 15, or no exact constant-primer or identifier match. COPE v1.2.5 was used to merge the high-quality paired reads, and each unique nucleotide sequence was defined as a clonotype. Clonotypes were aligned to IMGT TRBV, TRBD and TRBJ reference segments using MiTCR v1.1. Analysis was restricted to V-J combinations with a frequency above 0.0001, which covered 99% to 99.2% of repertoires. A TCS score was defined as the ratio between F50 (clonal expansion) and ExV (chaos), using BLOSUM62-based TCRdist between CDR3 peptides within each V-J. Welch's t-statistics and random forest reduced roughly 500 V-J features to 13, which were used in a naive Bayes classifier (R e1071). TCRdb reprocessed the public reads (quality trimming at Q25 with fastp, clone calling with MiXCR) and kept in-frame beta chains. Each entry is one CDR3 protein sequence, shown with its most common DNA and genes. These V and J calls are TCRdb output, not the study's own analysis. This sample lists a few hundred thousand distinct CDR3 sequences; about 14% were detected once. In total, the top ten clones hold around a fifth of the sample.

Ophthalmopathy patients had moderately to severely active disease, Clinical Activity Score of at least 3, NOSPECS grade of at least 4, and duration under 3 months. Exclusion was applied to patients with uncontrolled infections, other autoimmune diseases, pregnancy or lactation. Diagnoses were based on clinical symptoms, serum thyroxine and TRAb, thyroid ultrasound and orbital computed tomography. PBMCs were separated from approximately 9.9 ml of fresh peripheral blood using Ficoll-Paque density gradient centrifugation. Trizol reagent was used to extract total RNA, and RNA quality was then checked on an Agilent 2100 Bioanalyzer.

The origin of this receptor is a woman aged 30 to 39 with Graves' ophthalmopathy. Input material: blood. Recombination joined TRBV10-2 with TRBJ1-1; a confident D gene designation cannot be given. The DNA is TGCGCCAGCAGTGAGTGGGCCCGGCAAGGAGAAGCTTTCTTT. It translates as CASSEWARQGEAFF.